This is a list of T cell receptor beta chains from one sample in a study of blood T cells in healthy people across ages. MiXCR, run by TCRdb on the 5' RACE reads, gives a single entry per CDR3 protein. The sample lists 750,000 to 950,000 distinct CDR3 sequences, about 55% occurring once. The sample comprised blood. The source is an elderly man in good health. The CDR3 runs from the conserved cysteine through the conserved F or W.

CDR3aa: CASSAPGLNSPLHF; len: 14; v_gene: TRBV6-1
CDR3aa: CASSQDWAYEQYF; len: 13; v_gene: TRBV3-1
CDR3aa: CSARTSRCNEQFF; len: 13; v_gene: TRBV20-1
CDR3aa: CSARELLAKNIQYF; len: 14; v_gene: TRBV20-1
CDR3aa: CSVRGGTSGRGSYNEQFF; len: 18; v_gene: TRBV29-1
CDR3aa: CASSRGTSVPLEQYF; len: 15; v_gene: TRBV3-1
CDR3aa: CSVEDRIGTGVTNLSGANVLTF; len: 22; v_gene: TRBV29-1
CDR3aa: CASSSRADTQYF; len: 12; v_gene: TRBV7-2
CDR3aa: CATRGQGGYNEQFF; len: 14; v_gene: TRBV6-6
CDR3aa: CASRRSVGYENSEQYF; len: 16; v_gene: TRBV2
CDR3aa: CASSYRGLDKNIQYF; len: 15; v_gene: TRBV6-5
CDR3aa: CASSMGLAGGWSEQFF; len: 16; v_gene: TRBV28
CDR3aa: CASSQTTGVYEQYF; len: 14; v_gene: TRBV4-1
CDR3aa: CSASKLAGSYNEQFF; len: 15; v_gene: TRBV20-1
CDR3aa: CASSFLQGRETQYF; len: 14; v_gene: TRBV11-2
CDR3aa: CASSLQGLGNTEAFF; len: 15; v_gene: TRBV28
CDR3aa: CASSPRGDRVNNEQFF; len: 16; v_gene: TRBV9
CDR3aa: CASKGSGSKNTGELFF; len: 16; v_gene: TRBV7-2
CDR3aa: CASSDTGADNEQFF; len: 14; v_gene: TRBV25-1
CDR3aa: CSARASPYKGETQYF; len: 15; v_gene: TRBV20-1
CDR3aa: CASSLAASGLYEQYF; len: 15; v_gene: TRBV27
CDR3aa: CASSPEGNEQFF; len: 12; v_gene: TRBV13
CDR3aa: CSAPPGTPNEKLFF; len: 14; v_gene: TRBV20-1
CDR3aa: CATSRDLATRGGAEQFF; len: 17; v_gene: TRBV15
CDR3aa: CASSFAQNYGYTF; len: 13; v_gene: TRBV27
CDR3aa: CASSLGSGRRNTDTQYF; len: 17; v_gene: TRBV12-3/TRBV12-4
CDR3aa: CASSATEKLFF; len: 11; v_gene: TRBV28
CDR3aa: CAISERGEKLFF; len: 12; v_gene: TRBV10-3
CDR3aa: CASSSPLAGAETQYF; len: 15; v_gene: TRBV7-2
CDR3aa: CSVKESVYGYTF; len: 12; v_gene: TRBV20-1
CDR3aa: CASYRGSSTGELFF; len: 14; v_gene: TRBV5-1
CDR3aa: CASSELAGGVDEQFF; len: 15; v_gene: TRBV2
CDR3aa: CASSLRTGGGEKLFF; len: 15; v_gene: TRBV7-2
CDR3aa: CASSTSRQGWQETQYF; len: 16; v_gene: TRBV5-1
CDR3aa: CSVKVLAGDTQYF; len: 13; v_gene: TRBV29-1
CDR3aa: CGATRRSSYNEQFF; len: 14; v_gene: TRBV29-1
CDR3aa: CASSLAGGSRWAGNEQFF; len: 18; v_gene: TRBV7-9
CDR3aa: CATSAVSETQYF; len: 12; v_gene: TRBV24-1
CDR3aa: CSGGPAGRTEAFF; len: 13; v_gene: TRBV29-1
CDR3aa: CSANLRGPYSPLHF; len: 14; v_gene: TRBV20-1
CDR3aa: CSAGRRQTGGNEQFF; len: 15; v_gene: TRBV29-1
CDR3aa: CASSLGVGLAGTYNEQFF; len: 18; v_gene: TRBV11-3
CDR3aa: CASSPSGTGPGELFF; len: 15; v_gene: TRBV5-1
CDR3aa: CSVRTSDYEQYF; len: 12; v_gene: TRBV29-1
CDR3aa: CASSPWTSVTDTQYF; len: 15; v_gene: TRBV5-1
CDR3aa: CSGISEYQETQYF; len: 13; v_gene: TRBV20-1
CDR3aa: CSPRTGPNTEAFF; len: 13; v_gene: TRBV20-1
CDR3aa: CASSFPTVDPTPSTDTQYF; len: 19; v_gene: TRBV11-2